This TCR beta chain is from a study of T-cell reconstitution after alpha-beta-depleted transplantation in children. During its preparation, the TCRbeta library received unique molecular identifiers. TCRdb analysed the PCR reads with MiXCR anew, one entry per CDR3 protein. The data contain about 400,000 distinct CDR3 sequences, around 20% of them singletons. Trimming cost V 6 bases and J 3 bases; bases outside gene matches: 3. The CDR3 is 14 residues long. This clonotype has a count of ten or more. The clonotype comes from a human donor who donated a stem cell graft to a child with acute myeloid leukemia. J is TRBJ2-5 and V is TRBV12-3 or TRBV12-4; 11 positions match TRBD1. The sample here was PBMCs from the stem cell graft donor, taken from the stem cell graft. The CDR3 is CASSGTGGKETQYF. In DNA, the CDR3 is TGTGCCAGCAGCGGGACAGGGGGGAAAGAGACCCAGTACTTC.